The 30 T cell receptor beta chains below were found in one sample sequenced in a study of cytomegalovirus exposure and HLA in healthy donors. The PCR made use of 60 Vbeta and 13 Jbeta primers. The data were produced by immunoSEQ multiplex PCR, yet TCRdb's version contains in-frame clones alone and is incomplete. Of about 150,000 clones listed, about 83% were seen once; the top ten hold about 13%. Source material: PBMCs. The receptors originated from a man aged 35 to 55 in good health and CMV-seropositive.

This clone was observed a single time. The chain recombines TRBV27 with TRBJ2-1; 7 nucleotides align to TRBD2. The V and J ends lost 4 bases and 7 bases, in that order; junction bases with no gene match: 13. From germline, CDR1 is MNHEY and CDR2 SMNVEV (reference sequence). This CDR3 region has 16 residues. Written as DNA, the CDR3 is TGTGCCAGCAGTTCGAAGCGGGACCCCGTTAGGAATGAGCAGTTCTTC. Its translation is CASSSKRDPVRNEQFF.

CDR3 bases: TGTGCCAGCAGCACTAAGCCCTACGAGCAGTACTTC. It encodes CASSTKPYEQYF. V gene TRBV6-1 combines with J gene TRBJ2-7; D gene uncertain. Per germline, CDR1 MNHNS and CDR2 SASEGT. The CDR3 extends over 12 amino acids. Trimming took off 6 bases at V and 2 bases at J, with 8 bases between the two ends.

The rearrangement joins TRBV29-1 to TRBJ2-7; D is unclear. Trimming cost V 4 bases and J 1 base, with 8 bases left between them. Germline lookup yields CDR1 SQVTM and CDR2 ANQGSEA. CDR3 length: 12 residues. DNA of the CDR3: TGCAGCGTTGTCCTCGTTTCCTACGAGCAGTACTTC. Translated, it gives CSVVLVSYEQYF.

The CDR3 loop is CASSLPGGATSLEAFF. The DNA of the CDR3 is TGTGCCAGTAGTCTCCCCGGCGGGGCCACCTCACTTGAAGCTTTCTTT. The rearrangement uses TRBV19 and TRBJ1-1; D possibly corresponds to TRBD1 (5 bases). The germline V gene has CDR1 LNHDA and CDR2 SQIVND (reference sequence). The CDR3 runs 16 residues. V lost 5 bases and J lost 7, with 23 bases in between. Combining the CDR3 with reference TRBV19 and TRBJ1-1 gives the whole variable domain DGGITQSPKYLFRKEGQNVTLSCEQNLNHDAMYWYRQDPGQGLRLIYYSQIVNDFQKGDIAEGYSVSREKKESFPLTVTSAQKNPTAFYLCASSLPGGATSLEAFFGQGTRLTVV.

This clone was seen a handful of times. The chain carries TRBV18 and TRBJ1-6, with no clear D. The CDR3 is made up of 15 amino acids. Germline V CDR1 and CDR2: KGHSH, LQKENI. Trimming shortened V by 3 bases and J by 6 bases, and 12 bases separated the two germline ends. The DNA of the CDR3 is TGTGCCAGCTCACCCCGGCAGGAACGTAATTCACCCCTCCACTTT. Its translation is CASSPRQERNSPLHF. Based on the CDR3 plus reference TRBV18 and TRBJ1-6, the full variable domain is NAGVMQNPRHLVRRRGQEARLRCSPMKGHSHVYWYRQLPEEGLKFMVYLQKENIIDESGMPKERFSAEFPKEGPSILRIQQVVRGDSAAYFCASSPRQERNSPLHFGNGTRLTVT.

This chain joins TRBV2 and TRBJ1-5; D gene uncertain. The CDR3 covers 14 residues. CDR1 is SNHLY, CDR2 FYNNEI, per germline. Between the trimmed V and J ends, which lost 2 bases and 4 bases, there was a span of 9 bases. The CDR3 sequence is CASSEREENQPQHF. In DNA form, the CDR3 reads TGTGCCAGCAGTGAAAGGGAGGAAAATCAGCCCCAGCATTTT.

This clone was detected only once. The V and J genes are TRBV7-9 and TRBJ2-7; 7 bases align to TRBD1. The junction had 8 bases not matched to a gene; V was cut back by 8 bases and J by 4 bases. CDR3 length: 13 amino acids. Germline V gives CDR1 SEHNR, CDR2 FQNEAQ (reference sequence). The CDR3 region is CASGTALTYEQYF. The CDR3 DNA sequence: TGTGCCAGCGGGACAGCACTCACTTACGAGCAGTACTTC. Combining the CDR3 with reference TRBV7-9 and TRBJ2-7 gives the whole variable domain DTGVSQNPRHKITKRGQNVTFRCDPISEHNRLYWYRQTLGQGPEFLTYFQNEAQLEKSRLLSDRFSAERPKGSFSTLEIQRTEQGDSAMYLCASGTALTYEQYFGPGTRLTVT.

The gene calls are TRBV12-5 and TRBJ1-5; 9 nucleotides align to TRBD1. Germline V gene data show CDR1 as LGHNT and CDR2 as FRNRAP. J gave up 7 bases and V 6 bases, and 13 bases lay outside the gene matches. CDR3 length: 16 amino acids. The CDR3 spells CASGPGTGSLVQPQHF. In DNA form, the CDR3 reads TGTGCTAGTGGCCCCGGGACAGGGTCGTTAGTGCAGCCCCAGCATTTT.

The chain couples TRBV28 to TRBJ1-2, with 7 bases that match TRBD1. The germline V gene encodes CDR1 MDHEN and CDR2 SYDVKM. J was trimmed by 4 bases and V by 1 base; bases with no gene match: 6. The CDR3 covers 15 residues. The CDR3 loop is CASSLSGRGAYGYTF. CDR3 in DNA: TGTGCCAGCAGTTTATCAGGCAGGGGGGCCTATGGCTACACCTTC.

CDR3 loop: CASSLTVAGGSYNEQFF. The CDR3 region has the DNA TGCGCCAGCAGCCTTACCGTAGCGGGAGGCTCCTACAATGAGCAGTTCTTC. The J gene is TRBJ2-1, the V gene TRBV4-3; 10 bases agree with TRBD2. The CDR3 loop spans 17 amino acids. V lost 4 bases and J lost 0; bases outside the gene matches: 6. Germline CDR1 and CDR2: LGHNA and YSLEER.

The rearrangement joins TRBV30 to TRBJ2-2; a possible D gene is TRBD2 (5 bases). V dropped 5 bases and J dropped 5 bases, with 9 bases sitting between them. The CDR3 contains 12 residues. CDR1 is GTSNPN, CDR2 SVGIG, per germline (reference sequence). The CDR3 DNA follows: TGTGCCTGGGGCGGCGGGACCGGGGAGCTGTTTTTT. This encodes CAWGGGTGELFF.

The chain couples TRBV7-2 to TRBJ1-2; D might be TRBD1 (5 bases). Per germline, CDR1 SGHTA and CDR2 FQGNSA. The CDR3 runs 15 residues. The ends were cut back, 1 base at V and 4 bases at J, with 13 bases in the middle. The CDR3 DNA is TGTGCCAGCAGCTTAGGTCGGGGGACGGGCTATGGCTACACCTTC. As protein: CASSLGRGTGYGYTF.

This clone was seen only once. The chain employs TRBV5-4 and TRBJ2-1; a weak D match, TRBD2 (5 bases). CDR3 length equals 11 residues. Trimming left V 5 bases short and J 9 bases short, with 9 bases between. The germline CDR1 and CDR2 sequences are SGHNT and YYREEE (reference sequence). The CDR3 reads CASRREFEQFF. CDR3 in DNA: TGTGCCAGCAGGAGGGAGTTTGAGCAGTTCTTC. The entire variable domain, with the rest obtained from reference TRBV5-4 and TRBJ2-1, is as follows: ETGVTQSPTHLIKTRGQQVTLRCSSQSGHNTVSWYQQALGQGPQFIFQYYREEENGRGNFPPRFSGLQFPNYSSELNVNALELDDSALYLCASRREFEQFFGPGTRLTVL.

The gene calls are TRBV6-1 and TRBJ1-2; D is perhaps TRBD1 (6 bases). CDR1 and CDR2 from the germline V gene are MNHNS and SASEGT. V was shortened by 0 bases and J by 4 bases, with 12 bases between the two germline ends. This CDR3 is built from 15 residues. The DNA of the CDR3 is TGTGCCAGCAGTGAAGCGCTCCAGGGGATCTATGGCTACACCTTC. Its protein product is CASSEALQGIYGYTF.

This chain uses TRBV28 with TRBJ2-1, with D tentatively TRBD2 (7 bases). This CDR3 comprises 13 residues. The V gene lost 10 bases and the J gene lost 6 bases, with 16 bases spanning the gap. Germline-derived CDR1 and CDR2 are MDHEN and SYDVKM. This CDR3 is CATGEGGINEQFF. For the CDR3, the DNA is TGTGCCACCGGGGAGGGGGGCATCAATGAGCAGTTCTTC.

The V gene is TRBV7-9, the J gene TRBJ1-4, with unresolved D. Germline V gene data show CDR1 as SEHNR and CDR2 as FQNEAQ (reference sequence). The CDR3 covers 14 residues. V was cut by 5 bases and J by 0 bases, with 7 bases left in between. In nucleotides, the CDR3 is TGTGCCAGCAGCGGTACGGCAACTAATGAAAAACTGTTTTTT. This encodes CASSGTATNEKLFF.

V is TRBV7-6 and J is TRBJ2-1; a possible D gene is TRBD2 (6 bases). This CDR3 is built from 12 residues. Germline V gene sequence: CDR1 SGHVS, CDR2 FNYEAQ. Trimming cost V 5 bases and J 9 bases, with 11 bases left between them. CDR3 in amino acids: CASSQLAAEQFF. The CDR3 DNA reads as TGTGCCAGCAGCCAACTAGCTGCTGAGCAGTTCTTC.

The V and J genes are TRBV7-9 and TRBJ2-4, with a tentative D call TRBD1 (6 bases). V was cut by 4 bases and J by 10 bases, with 14 bases left in between. There are 13 residues in the CDR3. CDR1 SEHNR and CDR2 FQNEAQ come from the germline V gene (reference sequence). For the CDR3, the DNA is TGTGCCAGCAGCTACTCACAGGGTTATATTCAGTACTTC. Residues: CASSYSQGYIQYF.

V is TRBV5-4 and J is TRBJ1-6; no firm D call. The CDR3 covers 18 residues. Trimming cost V 4 bases and J 2 bases, with 19 bases left between them. Germline lookup yields CDR1 SGHNT and CDR2 YYREEE (reference sequence). CDR3 in amino acids: CASSPTGGHSPYNSPLHF. DNA of the CDR3: TGTGCCAGCAGCCCCACGGGAGGGCATAGCCCCTATAATTCACCCCTCCACTTT.

This clone has only one observation. This chain links TRBV14 with TRBJ2-3; 8 bases align to TRBD2. The CDR3 consists of 16 residues. J lost 2 bases, V lost 4 bases, and 8 bases had no gene match. In germline, CDR1 is SGHDN, CDR2 FVKESK. DNA of the CDR3: TGTGCCAGCAGCCCATTCCTGACTAGCGCCACAGATACGCAGTATTTT. It encodes CASSPFLTSATDTQYF.

In this sample, this clone turned up once. This chain connects TRBV6-1 to TRBJ1-6; D gene ambiguous. This CDR3 is 13 amino acids long. Germline V gene lookup returns CDR1 MNHNS and CDR2 SASEGT. Trimming took 4 bases from V and 8 from J, leaving 9 bases between them. In nucleotides, the CDR3 is TGTGCCAGCAGTGTTGGTGGAGATTCACCCCTCCACTTT. Amino acids: CASSVGGDSPLHF.

This clone showed up just once. The chain carries TRBV19 and TRBJ1-2; 10 bases are shared with TRBD1. This CDR3 is built from 15 residues. V lost 7 bases, J lost 5 bases, and 10 bases stayed unmatched. The germline V gene has CDR1 LNHDA and CDR2 SQIVND (reference sequence). CDR3: CASTTPGQGIYGYTF. The CDR3 nucleotides read TGTGCCAGTACCACTCCGGGACAGGGGATTTATGGCTACACCTTC.

V and J are TRBV7-2 and TRBJ1-2; 12 bases agree with TRBD1. Unmatched junction bases numbered 9, after V lost 4 bases and J lost 6 bases. Germline loops: CDR1 SGHTA, CDR2 FQGNSA. The CDR3 is 16 residues long. For the CDR3, the DNA is TGTGCCAGCAGCTGGGGACAGGGGGCGAAAGGGGATGGCTACACCTTC. Protein product: CASSWGQGAKGDGYTF.

The chain joins TRBV19 to TRBJ1-5, with 9 bases fitting TRBD1. The CDR3 consists of 15 residues. The germline CDR1 and CDR2 sequences are LNHDA and SQIVND (reference sequence). J lost 6 bases, V lost 6 bases, and 9 bases had no gene match. CDR3 loop: CASRMWDREGQPQHF. In DNA, the CDR3 is TGTGCCAGTAGGATGTGGGACAGGGAAGGTCAGCCCCAGCATTTT.

The gene calls are TRBV6-6 and TRBJ2-5, with 7 bases lining up with TRBD2. Germline V gene lookup returns CDR1 MNHNY and CDR2 SVGAGI (reference sequence). The CDR3 consists of 14 residues. J lost 5 bases, V lost 7 bases, and 10 bases had no gene match. The CDR3 sequence: CASKLTGGGETQYF. The CDR3 DNA is TGTGCCAGCAAATTAACGGGAGGTGGGGAGACCCAGTACTTC.

In this sample, this clone turned up a few times. The chain joins TRBV4-3 to TRBJ1-1; unclear D gene. Trimming took off 0 bases at V and 1 base at J, with 9 bases between the two ends. The CDR3 has 15 amino acids. Germline CDR1 reads LGHNA; CDR2 reads YSLEER. The CDR3, as DNA: TGCGCCAGCAGCCAAGATCTCCGAGAGAACACTGAAGCTTTCTTT. Protein: CASSQDLRENTEAFF.

V and J are TRBV27 and TRBJ1-1, with 9 bases matching TRBD1. CDR1 and CDR2 (germline): MNHEY, SMNVEV (reference sequence). The V and J ends lost 5 bases and 6 bases, in that order; junction bases with no gene match: 16. The CDR3 runs 17 residues. DNA of the CDR3: TGTGCCAGCAGTCCCGGGACAGGGAAGAGAAAGAGAGCTGAAGCTTTCTTT. It is translated as CASSPGTGKRKRAEAFF.

The rearrangement uses TRBV7-9 and TRBJ2-1; the D is unclear. The CDR3 runs 14 residues. Germline loops: CDR1 SEHNR, CDR2 FQNEAQ (reference sequence). V lost 1 base and J lost 0, with 4 bases in between. The CDR3 coding sequence is TGTGCCAGCAGCTTAGGGAGCTCCTACAATGAGCAGTTCTTC. Its translation is CASSLGSSYNEQFF.

This chain links TRBV7-9 with TRBJ2-5, with D possibly TRBD1 on 6 matching bases. The CDR3 loop spans 14 amino acids. Trimming took 3 bases from V and 5 from J, leaving 13 bases between them. Germline CDR1 reads SEHNR; CDR2 reads FQNEAQ (reference sequence). CDR3 bases: TGTGCCAGCAGCTTGTTCCAGGGGAAGGAGACCCAGTACTTC. Protein: CASSLFQGKETQYF.

This rearrangement joins TRBV18 to TRBJ2-1; TRBD2 matches 7 bases. The V gene end was trimmed by 0 bases and the J gene end by 9 bases; junction bases not matched to a gene: 11. From germline, CDR1 is KGHSH and CDR2 LQKENI. CDR3 size: 16 residues. CDR3 DNA sequence: TGTGCCAGCTCACCACCTGCGGGAGCTTTGTTCAGTGAGCAGTTCTTC. As protein: CASSPPAGALFSEQFF.